The 17 T cell receptor beta chains presented below share a single source sample, sequenced in a study of CD8 T cells in Susac syndrome. RNA in amounts of about 0.5 to 1 ug was reverse transcribed with random hexamers. TCRdb processed the immunoSEQ multiplex PCR reads anew with MiXCR; each CDR3 protein has one entry. The table records over 100,000 distinct CDR3 sequences, approximately 96% of them present only once. Sequenced: CD4+ T cells from PBMCs. The receptors here all came from a human donor with Susac syndrome.

The chain employs TRBV20-1 and TRBJ1-2, with D possibly TRBD1 on 5 matching bases. The CDR3 spans 13 residues. Trimming pared 3 bases from V and 5 bases from J, leaving 13 bases between. Germline CDR1 and CDR2: DFQATT and SNEGSKA (reference sequence). CDR3 sequence: CSASRAGQYGYTF. CDR3 sequence (DNA): TGCAGTGCTAGTAGGGCAGGACAATATGGCTACACCTTC.

This rearrangement joins TRBV3-1 to TRBJ2-5, with 8 bases identical to TRBD2. The CDR3 has 16 amino acids. V shed 3 bases, J shed 5 bases, and the junction held 11 bases outside the gene matches. The germline gives CDR1 LGHDT, CDR2 YNNKEL (reference sequence). In nucleotides, the CDR3 is TGTGCCAGCAGCCAGTCTCGGACTAGCTCGGGGGAGACCCAGTACTTC. Protein product: CASSQSRTSSGETQYF.

The gene calls are TRBV11-1 and TRBJ2-5, with TRBD2 matching over 11 bases. The germline CDR1 and CDR2 sequences are SGHAT and FQDESV (reference sequence). The CDR3 loop spans 15 amino acids. V lost 4 bases to trimming and J lost 4 bases; unmatched junction nucleotides: 5. The CDR3: CASSSNLAGGETQYF. For the CDR3, the DNA is TGTGCCAGCAGCTCAAACCTAGCGGGAGGAGAGACCCAGTACTTC.

The DNA for the CDR3 is TGCAGCGTCAGGCCCGAATTAGCCTACAATGAGCAGTTCTTC. Protein sequence: CSVRPELAYNEQFF. This chain uses TRBV29-1 with TRBJ2-1, with D uncertain. This CDR3 spans 14 amino acids. Germline-derived CDR1 and CDR2 are SQVTM and ANQGSEA. The V gene lost 6 bases and the J gene lost 2 bases, with 14 bases spanning the gap.

The chain carries TRBV20-1 and TRBJ2-2; TRBD1 might be the D (5 bases). V gave up 5 bases and J gave up 1 base, with 8 bases separating them. Germline V lookup: CDR1 DFQATT, CDR2 SNEGSKA (reference sequence). The CDR3 has 13 residues. In DNA form, the CDR3 reads TGCAGTGCTGGACACTTGAACACCGGGGAGCTGTTTTTT. Its translation: CSAGHLNTGELFF.

The CDR3: CASSQDKGQPQHF. The CDR3 nucleotides are TGTGCCAGCAGCCAAGATAAGGGTCAGCCCCAGCATTTT. V usage is TRBV3-1 and J usage is TRBJ1-5; D is unclear. The V gene's germline CDR1 is LGHDT and CDR2 YNNKEL (reference sequence). The CDR3 runs 13 residues. V was pared by 0 bases and J by 6 bases, with 6 bases between.

J is TRBJ1-1 and V is TRBV28; no clear D gene. V was trimmed by 4 bases and J by 5 bases, leaving 17 bases between them. Germline assignment: CDR1 MDHEN and CDR2 SYDVKM. The CDR3 has 15 amino acids. The CDR3 sequence: CASSSPRGGRTEAFF. DNA for the CDR3: TGTGCCAGCAGTTCACCACGGGGAGGGAGGACTGAAGCTTTCTTT.

This rearrangement joins TRBV20-1 to TRBJ1-4; D is unclear. Germline V gene sequence: CDR1 DFQATT, CDR2 SNEGSKA (reference sequence). V gave up 0 bases and J gave up 5 bases, with 10 bases separating them. The CDR3 has 14 residues. The CDR3 is CSARDPVWNEKLFF. In DNA form, the CDR3 reads TGCAGTGCTAGAGATCCGGTTTGGAATGAAAAACTGTTTTTT.

This chain joins TRBV29-1 and TRBJ2-1, with D perhaps matching TRBD1 or TRBD2 (5 bases each). There are 15 residues in the CDR3. V was pared by 3 bases and J by 4 bases, with 16 bases between. In germline, CDR1 is SQVTM, CDR2 ANQGSEA. The CDR3 DNA reads TGCAGCGTTGACTATGGGGGAAGGCCTTACAATGAGCAGTTCTTC. This sequence encodes CSVDYGGRPYNEQFF.

This clonotype came up once. This chain links TRBV6-2 or TRBV6-3 with TRBJ2-7; maybe TRBD2 (6 bases). The CDR3 length is 16 residues. V lost 6 bases, J lost 3 bases, and 21 bases lay in between. Germline CDR1 is MNHEY and CDR2 is SVGEGT. The CDR3 region has the DNA TGTGCCAGCAGGCCAGAGGAGGGGCGCGGGGACTACGAGCAGTACTTC. Protein product: CASRPEEGRGDYEQYF.

The chain employs TRBV6-5 and TRBJ2-6; D call uncertain. Per germline, CDR1 MNHEY and CDR2 SVGAGI. This CDR3 comprises 17 residues. Trimming stripped 2 bases from V and 0 bases from J, with 11 bases between. DNA of the CDR3: TGTGCCAGCAGTTACGGCGGACGGTACTCTGGGGCCAACGTCCTGACTTTC. Its protein product is CASSYGGRYSGANVLTF.

This chain joins TRBV20-1 and TRBJ2-7; D is uncertain. In germline, CDR1 is DFQATT, CDR2 SNEGSKA (reference sequence). V lost 0 bases and J lost 9, with 12 bases in between. This CDR3 is built from 12 residues. CDR3 region: CSARDKDFGQYF. The CDR3 DNA is TGCAGTGCTAGAGATAAGGATTTCGGGCAGTACTTC.

The chain uses TRBV29-1 and TRBJ2-2; the D call may be TRBD1 or TRBD2 (5 bases each). Trimming pared 4 bases from V and 7 bases from J, leaving 10 bases between. This CDR3 region has 12 residues. Germline assignment: CDR1 SQVTM and CDR2 ANQGSEA. For the CDR3, the DNA is TGCAGCGTTGCGAGAGGGGACGGGGAGCTGTTTTTT. Its translation is CSVARGDGELFF.

This clonotype was observed once. The chain is built from TRBV7-9 and TRBJ1-1; D might be TRBD1 (5 bases). From germline, CDR1 is SEHNR and CDR2 FQNEAQ (reference sequence). The CDR3 runs 15 residues. The germline V and J ends were trimmed by 4 bases and 0 bases, with 12 bases remaining between them. This CDR3 reads CASSSRTFMNTEAFF. The CDR3 DNA follows: TGTGCCAGCAGCTCCCGGACATTCATGAACACTGAAGCTTTCTTT.

V is TRBV30 and J is TRBJ2-1, with D maybe TRBD1 (5 bases). V was shortened by 2 bases and J by 8 bases, with 7 bases between the two germline ends. Germline CDR1 is GTSNPN and CDR2 is SVGIG (reference sequence). This CDR3 contains 11 residues. CDR3: CAWSFRDEQFF. CDR3 DNA: TGTGCCTGGAGTTTCAGGGATGAGCAGTTCTTC.

V gene TRBV4-1 combines with J gene TRBJ2-1; 14 positions match TRBD2. The junction had 10 bases not matched to a gene; V was cut back by 3 bases and J by 9 bases. From germline, CDR1 is MGHRA and CDR2 YSYEKL. The CDR3 length is 17 residues. CDR3 sequence: CASSQGLTSGRGTEQFF. CDR3 DNA sequence: TGCGCCAGCAGCCAGGGCTTGACTAGCGGGAGGGGAACTGAGCAGTTCTTC.

The chain combines TRBV20-1 with TRBJ2-1; D is unresolved. Per the germline V gene, CDR1 is DFQATT and CDR2 is SNEGSKA (reference sequence). Trimming took off 3 bases at V and 2 bases at J, with 11 bases between the two ends. The CDR3 is 14 amino acids. The chain's CDR3 is CSASQRMTYNEQFF. The DNA of the CDR3 is TGCAGTGCTAGTCAGCGAATGACCTACAATGAGCAGTTCTTC.